These 7 T cell receptor beta chains share one sample of origin, sequenced in a study of T cell responses to AZD1222 COVID-19 vaccine. Profiling relied on immunoSEQ multiplex PCR, and the TCRdb table lists in-frame clones only, not all of them. The table shows some 170,000 clones, with around 89% occurring only once. The material sequenced was peripheral blood, taken 28 days after the second dose of the MenACWY control vaccine. These receptors were obtained from an adult who received the MenACWY meningococcal vaccine as a control.

V usage is TRBV15 and J usage is TRBJ1-2; D gene uncertain. The germline gives CDR1 LNHNV, CDR2 YYDKDF (reference sequence). This CDR3 has 15 amino acids. The V and J ends lost 0 bases and 8 bases respectively, with 16 bases between them. CDR3 coding DNA: TGTGCCACCAGCAGAGATAGAGTTCCCAGATCCGGCTACACCTTC. Translated: CATSRDRVPRSGYTF.

The chain has TRBV29-1 and TRBJ1-1; the D gene is possibly TRBD1 (5 bases). The V and J ends lost 4 bases and 1 base respectively, with 13 bases between them. The V gene's germline CDR1 is SQVTM and CDR2 ANQGSEA. CDR3 size: 14 residues. CDR3 bases: TGCAGCGTTGGCCGCCCTCAGGGGAACACTGAAGCTTTCTTT. The encoded protein is CSVGRPQGNTEAFF. Using reference TRBV29-1 and TRBJ1-1 for the parts outside the CDR3, the full variable domain is SAVISQKPSRDICQRGTSLTIQCQVDSQVTMMFWYRQQPGQSLTLIATANQGSEATYESGFVIDKFPISRPNLTFSTLTVSNMSPEDSSIYLCSVGRPQGNTEAFFGQGTRLTVV.

This clone was seen only once. V usage is TRBV11-3 and J usage is TRBJ1-4, with D perhaps TRBD1 (6 bases). Germline lookup yields CDR1 SGHNT and CDR2 YENEEA. This CDR3 has 15 amino acids. Between the trimmed V and J ends, which lost 1 base and 4 bases, there was a span of 10 bases. This chain's CDR3 is CASSLGGQDNEKLFF. The CDR3 DNA reads as TGTGCCAGCAGCTTAGGGGGGCAGGATAATGAAAAACTGTTTTTT.

This clone has more than one count but fewer than ten. DNA for the CDR3: TGTGCCAGCAGCTTGTGGGCTCTCTATGGGGGGGCCAACGTCCTGACTTTC. Translating it yields CASSLWALYGGANVLTF. The chain is built from TRBV7-2 and TRBJ2-6, with no clear D. There are 17 residues in the CDR3. V was trimmed by 3 bases and J by 4 bases, leaving 16 bases between them. The germline V gene has CDR1 SGHTA and CDR2 FQGNSA. Based on the CDR3 plus reference TRBV7-2 and TRBJ2-6, the full variable domain is GAGVSQSPSNKVTEKGKDVELRCDPISGHTALYWYRQSLGQGLEFLIYFQGNSAPDKSGLPSDRFSAERTGGSVSTLTIQRTQQEDSAVYLCASSLWALYGGANVLTFGAGSRLTVL.

The chain carries TRBV25-1 and TRBJ1-4, with 7 positions matching TRBD1. Losses at the gene ends were 4 bases for V and 0 bases for J; bases not matched to a gene: 2. The CDR3 contains 15 residues. Germline loops: CDR1 MGHDK, CDR2 SYGVNS. In DNA, the CDR3 is TGTGCCAGCAGTGGGGGGACAGCAACTAATGAAAAACTGTTTTTT. Its translation: CASSGGTATNEKLFF.

The J gene is TRBJ1-1, the V gene TRBV7-2; D gene uncertain. CDR3 length equals 15 residues. V lost 2 bases to trimming and J lost 0 bases, with 10 bases between them. CDR1 and CDR2 from the germline V gene are SGHTA and FQGNSA. CDR3 in amino acids: CASSLLVSVNTEAFF. CDR3 DNA sequence: TGTGCCAGCAGCTTATTAGTCTCGGTGAACACTGAAGCTTTCTTT.

The chain has TRBV28 and TRBJ1-5; D ambiguous. This CDR3 is 16 amino acids long. Germline CDR1 is MDHEN and CDR2 is SYDVKM. Trimming took 7 bases from V and 7 from J, leaving 23 bases between them. DNA for the CDR3: TGTGCCAGCACCCCCCAGGACGGGCGTTTTTGGCAGCCCCAGCATTTT. Its protein product is CASTPQDGRFWQPQHF. The full variable domain, in which reference TRBV28 and TRBJ1-5 provide the parts outside the CDR3, is DVKVTQSSRYLVKRTGEKVFLECVQDMDHENMFWYRQDPGLGLRLIYFSYDVKMKEKGDIPEGYSVSREKKERFSLILESASTNQTSMYLCASTPQDGRFWQPQHFGDGTRLSIL.